This T cell receptor beta chain was sequenced for a study of OX40 agonist ivuxolimab in advanced cancers. At the level of the study: Checkpoint inhibitors had been given previously to roughly 40% of patients. Overall study results and limits: The authors also found low normalized T-cell clonal expansion in some nonresponders.

There are 13 residues in the CDR3. V shed 6 bases and J shed 4 bases, with 10 bases lying between them. Germline CDR1 and CDR2: KGHSH and LQKENI. A remark on this clone: Its antigen is as yet unknown.

Clones were sequenced by immunoSEQ multiplex PCR, and TCRdb holds only the in-frame ones, with some missing. Of tens of thousands of clones detected, 80% to 90% appear once; the ten largest clones hold approximately 1.9%. The chain joins TRBV18 to TRBJ1-5; D gene unclear. The clonotype comes from an adult with an advanced solid tumor such as melanoma, head and neck, liver or kidney cancer. The material sequenced was CD4+ or CD8+ T cells sorted from blood, taken in a trial of the OX40 agonist ivuxolimab. The CDR3 nucleotides are TGTGCCAGCTCTCCCGGGCTTAATCAGCCCCAGCATTTT. Translating it yields CASSPGLNQPQHF.